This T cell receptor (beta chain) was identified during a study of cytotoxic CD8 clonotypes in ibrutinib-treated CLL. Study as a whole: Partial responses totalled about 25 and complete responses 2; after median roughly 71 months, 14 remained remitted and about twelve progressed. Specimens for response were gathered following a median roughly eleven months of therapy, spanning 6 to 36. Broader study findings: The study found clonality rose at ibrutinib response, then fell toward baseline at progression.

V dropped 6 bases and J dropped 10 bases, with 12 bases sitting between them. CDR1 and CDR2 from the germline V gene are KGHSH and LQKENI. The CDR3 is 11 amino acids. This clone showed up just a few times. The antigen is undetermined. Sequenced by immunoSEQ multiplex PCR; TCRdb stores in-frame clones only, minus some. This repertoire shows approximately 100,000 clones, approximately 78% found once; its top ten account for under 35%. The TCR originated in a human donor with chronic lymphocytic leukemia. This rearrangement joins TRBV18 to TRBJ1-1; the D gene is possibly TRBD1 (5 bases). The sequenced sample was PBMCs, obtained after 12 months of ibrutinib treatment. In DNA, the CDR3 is TGTGCCAGCTCCCAGGACAAGCCAGCTTTCTTT. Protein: CASSQDKPAFF.